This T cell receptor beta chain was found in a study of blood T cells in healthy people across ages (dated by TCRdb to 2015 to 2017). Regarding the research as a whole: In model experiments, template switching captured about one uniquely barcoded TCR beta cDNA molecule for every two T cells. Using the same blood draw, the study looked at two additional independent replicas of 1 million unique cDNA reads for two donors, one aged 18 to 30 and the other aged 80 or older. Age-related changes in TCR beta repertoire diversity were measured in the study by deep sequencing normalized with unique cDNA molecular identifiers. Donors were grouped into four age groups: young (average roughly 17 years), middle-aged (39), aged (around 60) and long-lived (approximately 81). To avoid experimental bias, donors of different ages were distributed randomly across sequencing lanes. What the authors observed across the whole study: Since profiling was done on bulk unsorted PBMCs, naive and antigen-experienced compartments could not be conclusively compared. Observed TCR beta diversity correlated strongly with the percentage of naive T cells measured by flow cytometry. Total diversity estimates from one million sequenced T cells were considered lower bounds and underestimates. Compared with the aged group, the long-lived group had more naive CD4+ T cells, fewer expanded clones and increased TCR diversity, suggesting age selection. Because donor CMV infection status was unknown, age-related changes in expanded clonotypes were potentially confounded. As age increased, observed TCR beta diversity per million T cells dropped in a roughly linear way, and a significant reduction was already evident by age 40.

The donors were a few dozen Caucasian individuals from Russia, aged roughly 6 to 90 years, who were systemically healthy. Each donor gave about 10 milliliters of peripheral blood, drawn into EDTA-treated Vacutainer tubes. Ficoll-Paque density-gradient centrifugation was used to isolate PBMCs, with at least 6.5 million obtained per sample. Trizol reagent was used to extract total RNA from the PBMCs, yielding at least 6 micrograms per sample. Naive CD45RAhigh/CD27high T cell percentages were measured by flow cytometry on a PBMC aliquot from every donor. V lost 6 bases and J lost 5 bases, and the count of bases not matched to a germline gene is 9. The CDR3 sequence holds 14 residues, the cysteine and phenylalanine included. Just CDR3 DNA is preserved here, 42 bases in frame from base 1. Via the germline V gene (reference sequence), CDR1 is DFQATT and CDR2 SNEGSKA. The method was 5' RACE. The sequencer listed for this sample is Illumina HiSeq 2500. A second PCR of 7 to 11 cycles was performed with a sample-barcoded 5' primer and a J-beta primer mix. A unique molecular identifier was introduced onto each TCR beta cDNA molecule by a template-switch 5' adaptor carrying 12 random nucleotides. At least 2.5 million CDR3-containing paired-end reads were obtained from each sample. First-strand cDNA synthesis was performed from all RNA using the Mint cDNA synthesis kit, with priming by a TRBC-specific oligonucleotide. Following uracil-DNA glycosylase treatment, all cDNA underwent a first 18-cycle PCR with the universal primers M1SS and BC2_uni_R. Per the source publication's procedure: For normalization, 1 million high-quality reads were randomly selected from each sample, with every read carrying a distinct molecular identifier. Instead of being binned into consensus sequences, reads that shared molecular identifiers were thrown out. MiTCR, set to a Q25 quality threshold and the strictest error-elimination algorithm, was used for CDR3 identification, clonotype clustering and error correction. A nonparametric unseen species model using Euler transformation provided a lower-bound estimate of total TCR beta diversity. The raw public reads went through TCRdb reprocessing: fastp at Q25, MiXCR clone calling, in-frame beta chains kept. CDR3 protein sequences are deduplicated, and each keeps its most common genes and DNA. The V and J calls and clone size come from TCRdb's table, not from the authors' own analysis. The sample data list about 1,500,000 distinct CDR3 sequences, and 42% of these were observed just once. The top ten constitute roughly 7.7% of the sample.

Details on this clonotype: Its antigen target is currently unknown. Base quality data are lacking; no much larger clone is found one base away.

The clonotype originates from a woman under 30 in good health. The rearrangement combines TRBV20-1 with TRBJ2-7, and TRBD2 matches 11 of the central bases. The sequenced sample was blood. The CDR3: CSAVAGGPTNEQYF. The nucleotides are TGCAGTGCAGTAGCGGGAGGGCCTACAAACGAGCAGTACTTC.